A single sample is the source of the 2 T cell receptor beta chains below, sequenced in a study of blood T cell repertoires in COVID-19. The data were produced by immunoSEQ multiplex PCR, yet TCRdb's version contains in-frame clones alone and is incomplete. Of about 90,000 clones detected, 80% to 95% appear once; the ten largest clones hold roughly 6.4%. The source material was peripheral blood. These receptors came from an older woman with active COVID-19.

CDR3 in DNA: TGTGCCAGCTCACCGCCGGGACAGGGAGTTACTGAAGCTTTCTTT. Amino acids: CASSPPGQGVTEAFF. The chain combines TRBV18 with TRBJ1-1; 9 bases agree with TRBD1. The CDR3 is 15 residues long. The V gene's germline CDR1 is KGHSH and CDR2 LQKENI. Germline trimming cut 3 bases from V and 5 bases from J; bases unmatched to any gene: 7.

The chain links TRBV7-9 to TRBJ2-1; 9 bases are shared with TRBD2. CDR1 SEHNR and CDR2 FQNEAQ come from the germline V gene (reference sequence). With V trimmed by 5 bases and J by 3 bases, 5 bases remained unmatched. The CDR3 extends over 15 amino acids. CDR3 sequence reads: CASSPNSGSYNEQFF. CDR3 DNA sequence: TGTGCCAGCAGCCCGAATAGCGGGAGCTACAATGAGCAGTTCTTC.